Listed below are T cell receptor beta chains from one sample, sequenced in a study of human versus mouse CDR3 diversity and MHC coevolution. Clones were read by immunoSEQ multiplex PCR, and TCRdb kept only the in-frame ones, dropping some. Of about 83,000 clones in the sample, under 95% were seen once. The sample comprised naive CD4+ T cells from blood. The receptor source for this set is a person between 25 and 69 years old in good health. Both conserved end residues are part of each CDR3. Fields, in order: D gene, clone size, V gene, J gene, CDR3 protein, CDR3 DNA. A D gene is named only where the DNA matches it firmly. Only some rows state a clone size, as once, few, many or a class for expanded clones.

D: TRBD1; size: NA; V: TRBV5-1; J: TRBJ2-5; CDR3: CASSLAGTEQETQYF; DNA: TGCGCCAGCAGCTTGGCAGGGACAGAGCAAGAGACCCAGTACTTC
D: NA; size: NA; V: TRBV11-2; J: TRBJ1-6; CDR3: CASSSLNSPLHF; DNA: TGTGCCAGCAGCTCCCTTAATTCACCCCTCCACTTT
D: NA; size: NA; V: TRBV7-9; J: TRBJ2-7; CDR3: CASSLVRGRLDEQYF; DNA: TGTGCCAGCAGCTTAGTACGGGGAAGGCTCGACGAGCAGTACTTC
D: NA; size: once; V: TRBV6-5; J: TRBJ2-7; CDR3: CASRNPGVPGDEQCF; DNA: TGTGCCAGCAGAAACCCGGGGGTGCCCGGAGACGAGCAGTGCTTC
D: NA; size: NA; V: TRBV27; J: TRBJ1-2; CDR3: CASRNGQNYGYTF; DNA: TGTGCCAGCAGGAACGGACAGAACTATGGCTACACCTTC
D: NA; size: NA; V: TRBV29-1; J: TRBJ1-1; CDR3: CSVNPSEAFF; DNA: TGCAGCGTTAATCCATCTGAAGCTTTCTTT
D: TRBD2; size: NA; V: TRBV30; J: TRBJ2-2; CDR3: CAWSVSGRRTGELFF; DNA: TGTGCCTGGAGTGTTAGCGGGAGGCGGACCGGGGAGCTGTTTTTT
D: TRBD2; size: once; V: TRBV6-4; J: TRBJ2-5; CDR3: CASSEGGEREQYF; DNA: TGTGCCAGCAGTGAGGGGGGGGAGAGGGAGCAGTACTTC
D: TRBD1; size: NA; V: TRBV28; J: TRBJ2-7; CDR3: CASTDSRGSRYEQYF; DNA: TGTGCCAGCACCGACTCCAGGGGGTCGAGGTACGAGCAGTACTTC
D: TRBD2; size: NA; V: TRBV19; J: TRBJ2-1; CDR3: CASSIQLAGAYNEQFF; DNA: TGTGCCAGTAGTATACAACTAGCGGGGGCCTACAATGAGCAGTTCTTC
D: TRBD1; size: NA; V: TRBV4-1; J: TRBJ1-2; CDR3: CASSQVLRGTGAIGYGYTF; DNA: TGCGCCAGCAGCCAAGTCCTGCGCGGGACAGGGGCGATCGGCTATGGCTACACCTTC
D: NA; size: once; V: TRBV2; J: TRBJ1-1; CDR3: CASKRTGIMNTEAFF; DNA: TGTGCCAGCAAAAGGACGGGAATCATGAACACTGAAGCTTTCTTT
D: TRBD2; size: NA; V: TRBV5-4; J: TRBJ2-7; CDR3: CASSRGTTLYYEQYF; DNA: TGTGCCAGCAGCCGAGGGACTACTCTTTACTACGAGCAGTACTTC
D: TRBD2; size: NA; V: TRBV5-1; J: TRBJ2-1; CDR3: CASSPPRGLAGVNEQFF; DNA: TGCGCCAGCAGCCCCCCTCGCGGGCTAGCGGGAGTCAATGAGCAGTTCTTC
D: NA; size: NA; V: TRBV30; J: TRBJ1-5; CDR3: CAWSRDSNQPQHF; DNA: TGTGCCTGGAGTCGGGATAGCAATCAGCCCCAGCATTTT